This TCR beta chain was captured by sequencing in a study of T cell responses to AZD1222 COVID-19 vaccine. Study-level points and caveats: There were repertoire samples only from the period after the peak T cell response.

Using immunoSEQ multiplex PCR, the repertoire was profiled, and TCRdb retains in-frame clones only, with some absent. The sample includes 150,000 to 200,000 clones, around 90% seen only once; the top ten take 3.5% to 4.5%. In the case of this clone: Its antigen is still unknown.

V was shortened by 2 bases and J by 0 bases, with 8 bases between the two germline ends. Germline-derived CDR1 and CDR2 are SEHNR and FQNEAQ (reference sequence). The CDR3 runs to 15 residues. The specimen was peripheral blood, collected 28 days after the second dose of the MenACWY control vaccine. This TCR came from an adult who received the MenACWY meningococcal vaccine as a control. The V call is TRBV7-9, the J call TRBJ1-3; D remains unclear. The chain's CDR3 is CASSLKYLSGNTIYF. The CDR3 DNA is TGTGCCAGCAGCTTAAAGTATCTCTCTGGAAACACCATATATTTT.